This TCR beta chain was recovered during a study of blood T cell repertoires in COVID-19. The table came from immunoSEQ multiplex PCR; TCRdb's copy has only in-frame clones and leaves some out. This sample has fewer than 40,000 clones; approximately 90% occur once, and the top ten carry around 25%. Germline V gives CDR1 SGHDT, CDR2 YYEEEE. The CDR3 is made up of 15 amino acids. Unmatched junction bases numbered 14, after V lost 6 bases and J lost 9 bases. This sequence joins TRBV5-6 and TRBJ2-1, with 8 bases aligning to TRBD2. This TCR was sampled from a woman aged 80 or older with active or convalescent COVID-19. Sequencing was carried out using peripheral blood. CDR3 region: CASMRNGGAISEQFF. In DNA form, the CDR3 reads TGTGCCAGCATGCGCAACGGGGGGGCCATCTCTGAGCAGTTCTTC.